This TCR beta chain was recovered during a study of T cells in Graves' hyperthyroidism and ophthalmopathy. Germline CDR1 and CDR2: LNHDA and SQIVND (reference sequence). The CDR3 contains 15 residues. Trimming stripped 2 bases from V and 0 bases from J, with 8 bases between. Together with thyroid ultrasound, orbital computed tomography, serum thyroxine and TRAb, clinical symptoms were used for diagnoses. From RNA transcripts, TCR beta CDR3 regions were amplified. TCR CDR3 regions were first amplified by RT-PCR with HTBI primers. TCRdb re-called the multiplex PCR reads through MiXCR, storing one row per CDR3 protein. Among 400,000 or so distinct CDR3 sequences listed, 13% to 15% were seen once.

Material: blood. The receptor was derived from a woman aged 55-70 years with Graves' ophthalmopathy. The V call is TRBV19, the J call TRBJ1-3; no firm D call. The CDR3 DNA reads TGTGCCAGTAGTATATACTCGACCTCTGGAAACACCATATATTTT. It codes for CASSIYSTSGNTIYF.